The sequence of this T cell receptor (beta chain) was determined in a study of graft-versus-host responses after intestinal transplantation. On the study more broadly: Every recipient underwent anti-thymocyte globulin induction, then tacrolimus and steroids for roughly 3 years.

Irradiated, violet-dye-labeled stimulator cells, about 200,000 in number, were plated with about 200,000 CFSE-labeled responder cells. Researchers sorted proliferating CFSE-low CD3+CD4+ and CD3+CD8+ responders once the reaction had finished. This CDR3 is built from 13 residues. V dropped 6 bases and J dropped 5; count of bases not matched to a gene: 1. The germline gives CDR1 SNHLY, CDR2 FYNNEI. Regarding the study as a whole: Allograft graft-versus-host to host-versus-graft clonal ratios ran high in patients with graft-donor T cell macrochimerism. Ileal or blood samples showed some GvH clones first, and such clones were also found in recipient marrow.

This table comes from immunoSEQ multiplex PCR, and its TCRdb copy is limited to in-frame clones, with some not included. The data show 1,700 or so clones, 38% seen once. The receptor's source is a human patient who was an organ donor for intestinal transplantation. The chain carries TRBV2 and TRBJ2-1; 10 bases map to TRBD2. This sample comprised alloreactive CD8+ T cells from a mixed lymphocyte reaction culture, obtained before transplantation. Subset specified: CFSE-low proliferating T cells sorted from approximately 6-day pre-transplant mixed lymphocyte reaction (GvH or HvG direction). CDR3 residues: CASRLAGNNEQFF. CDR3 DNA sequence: TGTGCCAGCAGACTAGCGGGGAACAATGAGCAGTTCTTC.